This entry lists 10 T cell receptor beta chains sequenced from one sample in a study of type 1 regulatory T cells. From the reads, TCRdb called clonotypes with MiXCR, one entry per CDR3 protein. The table shows approximately 42,000 distinct CDR3 sequences, with more than 10% occurring only once. Antigens for these TCRs are unknown. The sample taken for sequencing was cultured non-Tr1 T cells, either the whole culture or a sorted T cell fraction (not recorded which). The receptors stem from a human donor in good health.

Ten or more counts support this clonotype. The chain links TRBV3-1 to TRBJ2-7, with 12 bases lining up with TRBD2. There are 16 residues in the CDR3. V was clipped by 2 bases and J by 2 bases; unmatched bases: 4. Germline V lookup: CDR1 LGHDT, CDR2 YNNKEL (reference sequence). For the CDR3, the DNA is TGTGCCAGCAGCCAACGACTAGCGGGAGTAGCCTACGAGCAGTACTTC. The encoded protein is CASSQRLAGVAYEQYF.

This clonotype was detected ten times or more. This chain connects TRBV30 to TRBJ1-1; D not resolved. This CDR3 contains 11 residues. Trimming took off 4 bases at V and 1 base at J, with 4 bases between the two ends. Germline lookup yields CDR1 GTSNPN and CDR2 SVGIG (reference sequence). CDR3 loop: CAWKGNTEAFF. As DNA, the CDR3 is TGTGCCTGGAAGGGGAACACTGAAGCTTTCTTT.

This clonotype has just a few counts. The chain is built from TRBV20-1 and TRBJ2-3, with 10 bases identical to TRBD2. Germline-derived CDR1 and CDR2 are DFQATT and SNEGSKA (reference sequence). CDR3 length: 15 residues. Trimming took 5 bases from V and 4 from J; bases not matched to a gene: 9. CDR3 region: CSAPNSGTSADTQYF. For the CDR3, the DNA is TGCAGTGCTCCGAATAGCGGGACTAGCGCAGATACGCAGTATTTT.

This clonotype occurred many times. This rearrangement joins TRBV29-1 to TRBJ2-1; D is undetermined. The CDR3 is made up of 11 amino acids. Per germline, CDR1 SQVTM and CDR2 ANQGSEA. V shed 6 bases and J shed 5 bases, with 8 bases lying between them. The CDR3 DNA reads TGCAGCGTATACAGTAACAATGAGCAGTTCTTC. This codes for CSVYSNNEQFF.

This clonotype appeared a few times. The chain couples TRBV27 to TRBJ1-1; tentative D call: TRBD1 (5 bases). The V end lost 6 bases, the J end lost 4 bases, and 12 bases lay between the germline ends. CDR1 and CDR2 from the germline V gene are MNHEY and SMNVEV (reference sequence). CDR3 length: 13 residues. The CDR3 DNA is TGTGCCAGCAGGCAACAGGAGTTCACTGAAGCTTTCTTT. As protein: CASRQQEFTEAFF.

This clonotype was recorded many times. The chain employs TRBV18 and TRBJ1-5; D uncertain. CDR3 length: 15 residues. Germline V gene sequence: CDR1 KGHSH, CDR2 LQKENI. V lost 2 bases and J 5 bases, leaving 13 bases between the germline ends. CDR3 sequence (DNA): TGTGCCAGCTCACCAGTTCCCTCGGGCGATCAGCCCCAGCATTTT. Protein: CASSPVPSGDQPQHF.

About this clonotype itself: This sequence may be a read error, since a much larger clone differs from it by one base. The chain employs TRBV5-1 and TRBJ2-2; 8 nucleotides line up with TRBD2. CDR3 length: 15 amino acids. The germline CDR1 and CDR2 sequences are SGHRS and YFSETQ. This chain's CDR3 is CTSSRSGSPLGELFF. CDR3 coding DNA: TGCACCAGCAGCCGGAGCGGGAGCCCTCTCGGGGAGCTGTTTTTT.

Only a few counts were recorded for this clonotype. The J gene is TRBJ1-3, the V gene TRBV6-5; D not certain. Germline CDR1 MNHEY, CDR2 SVGAGI. Trimming stripped 0 bases from V and 4 bases from J, with 10 bases between. This CDR3 is built from 15 residues. The CDR3: CASSYSATSGNTIYF. DNA for the CDR3: TGTGCCAGCAGTTACTCAGCGACATCCGGAAACACCATATATTTT.

The chain couples TRBV11-2 to TRBJ2-7; unclear D gene. V was shortened by 2 bases and J by 0 bases, with 8 bases between the two germline ends. In germline, CDR1 is SGHAT, CDR2 FQNNGV. This CDR3 is 14 amino acids long. This chain's CDR3 is CASSLNLNSYEQYF. The CDR3 nucleotides read TGTGCCAGCAGCTTAAACCTTAACTCCTACGAGCAGTACTTC.

In its sample, this clonotype was seen many times. The gene calls are TRBV29-1 and TRBJ2-1, with D unresolved. V lost 7 bases and J lost 8, with 15 bases in between. CDR3 length equals 12 residues. Germline loops: CDR1 SQVTM, CDR2 ANQGSEA. The CDR3 DNA reads TGCAGCGCCGCACGGTCTGGGGATGAGCAGTTCTTC. This codes for CSAARSGDEQFF.